Here is one T cell receptor (beta chain) with its context. Some clones are missing from TCRdb's copy, which holds only in-frame ones; the method was immunoSEQ multiplex PCR. The repertoire includes roughly 250,000 clones, about four fifths of them detected once, and 15% to 17% sits in the top ten. Seattle patients were enrolled while actively infected and followed longitudinally. This specimen belongs to a study of blood T cell repertoires in COVID-19. Study background: The United States, Italy and Spain supplied acute and convalescent COVID-19 samples. Nucleic acid was either cDNA or gDNA, and it came from T cells, B-cell-depleted T cells, or PBMCs.

V was trimmed by 5 bases and J by 5 bases, leaving 12 bases between them. The CDR3 has 13 amino acids. This chain joins TRBV12-3 or TRBV12-4 and TRBJ2-5; perhaps TRBD1 as D (6 bases). The source material was peripheral blood. The source of this sequence is a person aged 70 to 85 with COVID-19, enrolled during active disease. CDR3 nucleotide sequence: TGTGCCAGCAGTATCAGGGGACGGGAGACCCAGTACTTC. Translated, it gives CASSIRGRETQYF.